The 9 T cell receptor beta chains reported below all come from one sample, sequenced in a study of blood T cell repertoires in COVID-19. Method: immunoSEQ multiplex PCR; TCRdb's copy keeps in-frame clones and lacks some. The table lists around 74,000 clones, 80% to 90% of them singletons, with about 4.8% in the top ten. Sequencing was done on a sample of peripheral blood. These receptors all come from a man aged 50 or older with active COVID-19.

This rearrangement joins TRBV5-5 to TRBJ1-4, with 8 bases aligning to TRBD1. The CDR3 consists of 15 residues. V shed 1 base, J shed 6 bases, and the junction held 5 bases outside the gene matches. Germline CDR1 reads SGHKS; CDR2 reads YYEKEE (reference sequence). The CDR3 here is CASSLSQGVDEKLFF. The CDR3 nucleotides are TGTGCCAGCAGCTTGTCACAGGGGGTGGATGAAAAACTGTTTTTT.

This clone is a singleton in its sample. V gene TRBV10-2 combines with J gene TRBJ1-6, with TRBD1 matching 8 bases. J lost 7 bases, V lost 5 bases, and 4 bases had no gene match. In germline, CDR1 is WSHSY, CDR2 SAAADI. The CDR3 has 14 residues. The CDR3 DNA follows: TGCGCCAGCAGTTCTCAGGGGGCCAATTCACCCCTCCACTTT. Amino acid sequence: CASSSQGANSPLHF.

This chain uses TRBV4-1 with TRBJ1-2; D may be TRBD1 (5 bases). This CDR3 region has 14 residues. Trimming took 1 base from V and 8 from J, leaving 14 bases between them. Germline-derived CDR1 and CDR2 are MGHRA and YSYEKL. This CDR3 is CASSQGGGGRGYTF. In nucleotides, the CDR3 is TGCGCCAGCAGCCAAGGGGGCGGGGGGAGAGGCTACACCTTC.

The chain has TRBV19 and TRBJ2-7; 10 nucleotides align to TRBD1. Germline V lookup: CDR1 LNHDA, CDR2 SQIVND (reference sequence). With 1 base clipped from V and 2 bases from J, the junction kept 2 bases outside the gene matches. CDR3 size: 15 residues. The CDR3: CASSIAGQGPYEQYF. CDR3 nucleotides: TGTGCCAGTAGTATAGCGGGACAGGGGCCCTACGAGCAGTACTTC.

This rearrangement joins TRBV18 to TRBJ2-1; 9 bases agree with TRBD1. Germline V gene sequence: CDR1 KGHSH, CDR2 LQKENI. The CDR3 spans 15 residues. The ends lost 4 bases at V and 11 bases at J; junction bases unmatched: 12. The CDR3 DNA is TGTGCCAGCTCACTTACAGGGGGCCAATTCGGTCAGCAGTTCTTC. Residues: CASSLTGGQFGQQFF.

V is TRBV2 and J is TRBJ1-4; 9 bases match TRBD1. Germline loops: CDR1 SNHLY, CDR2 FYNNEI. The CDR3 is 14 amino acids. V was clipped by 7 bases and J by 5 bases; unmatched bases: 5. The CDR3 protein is CASTGQGRNEKLFF. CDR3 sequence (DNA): TGTGCCAGCACCGGACAGGGGAGGAATGAAAAACTGTTTTTT.

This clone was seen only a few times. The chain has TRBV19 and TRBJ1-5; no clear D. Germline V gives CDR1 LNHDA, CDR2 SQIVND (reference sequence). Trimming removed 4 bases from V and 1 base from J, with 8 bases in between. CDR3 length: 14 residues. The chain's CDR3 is CASSNRESNQPQHF. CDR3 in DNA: TGTGCCAGTAGTAACAGAGAAAGCAATCAGCCCCAGCATTTT.

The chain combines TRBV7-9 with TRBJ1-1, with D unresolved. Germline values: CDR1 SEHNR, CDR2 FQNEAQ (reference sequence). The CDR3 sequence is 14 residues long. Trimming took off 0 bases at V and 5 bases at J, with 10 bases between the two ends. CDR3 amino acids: CASSLATPYTEAFF. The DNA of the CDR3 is TGTGCCAGCAGCTTAGCGACACCATATACTGAAGCTTTCTTT.

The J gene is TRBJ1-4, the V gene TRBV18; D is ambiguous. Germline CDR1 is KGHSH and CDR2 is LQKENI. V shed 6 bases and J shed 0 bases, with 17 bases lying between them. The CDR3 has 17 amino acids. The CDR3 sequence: CASSHKSLAATNEKLFF. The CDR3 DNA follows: TGTGCCAGCTCGCACAAGTCACTAGCTGCAACTAATGAAAAACTGTTTTTT.